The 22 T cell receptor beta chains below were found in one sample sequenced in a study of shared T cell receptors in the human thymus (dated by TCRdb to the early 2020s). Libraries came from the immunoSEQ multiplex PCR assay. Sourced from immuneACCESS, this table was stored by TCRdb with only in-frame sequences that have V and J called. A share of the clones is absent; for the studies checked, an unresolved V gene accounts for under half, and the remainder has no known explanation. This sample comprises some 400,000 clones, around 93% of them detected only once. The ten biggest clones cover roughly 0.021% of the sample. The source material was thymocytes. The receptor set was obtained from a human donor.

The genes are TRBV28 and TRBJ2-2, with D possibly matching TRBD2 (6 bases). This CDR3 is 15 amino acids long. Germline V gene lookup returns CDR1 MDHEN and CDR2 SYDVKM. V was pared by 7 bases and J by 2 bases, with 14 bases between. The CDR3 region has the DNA TGTGCCAGCAAGGACGGGGGAACAAACACCGGGGAGCTGTTTTTT. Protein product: CASKDGGTNTGELFF.

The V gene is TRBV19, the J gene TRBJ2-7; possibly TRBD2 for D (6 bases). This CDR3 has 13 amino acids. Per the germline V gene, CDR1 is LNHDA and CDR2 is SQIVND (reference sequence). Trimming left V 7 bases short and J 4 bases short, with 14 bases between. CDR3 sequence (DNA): TGTGCCAGTACCGCAGAGGGGAGGTACGAGCAGTACTTC. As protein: CASTAEGRYEQYF.

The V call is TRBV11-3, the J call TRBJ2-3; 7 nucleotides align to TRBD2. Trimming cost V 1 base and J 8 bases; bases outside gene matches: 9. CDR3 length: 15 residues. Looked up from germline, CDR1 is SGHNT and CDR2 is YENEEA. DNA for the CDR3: TGTGCCAGCAGCTTAGCCGGCGGGAGCGAAGGTACGCAGTATTTT. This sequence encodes CASSLAGGSEGTQYF.

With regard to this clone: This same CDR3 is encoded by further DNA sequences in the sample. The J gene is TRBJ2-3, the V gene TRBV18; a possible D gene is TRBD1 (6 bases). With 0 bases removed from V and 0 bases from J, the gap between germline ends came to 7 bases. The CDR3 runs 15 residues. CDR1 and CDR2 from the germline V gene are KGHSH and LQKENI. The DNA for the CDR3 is TGTGCCAGCTCACCACCTACAGGGAGCACAGATACGCAGTATTTT. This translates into CASSPPTGSTDTQYF.

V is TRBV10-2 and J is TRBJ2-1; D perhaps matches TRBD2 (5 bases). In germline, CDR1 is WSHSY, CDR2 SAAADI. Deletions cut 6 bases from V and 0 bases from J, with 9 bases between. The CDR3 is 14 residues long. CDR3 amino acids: CASRAGPSYNEQFF. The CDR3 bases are TGCGCCAGCAGGGCGGGCCCCTCCTACAATGAGCAGTTCTTC.

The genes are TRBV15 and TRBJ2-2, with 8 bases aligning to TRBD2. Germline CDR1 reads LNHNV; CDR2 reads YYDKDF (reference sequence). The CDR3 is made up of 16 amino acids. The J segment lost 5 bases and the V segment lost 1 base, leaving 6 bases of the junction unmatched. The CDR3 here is CATSRGSGRDTGELFF. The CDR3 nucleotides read TGTGCCACCAGCAGAGGGAGCGGGAGAGATACCGGGGAGCTGTTTTTT.

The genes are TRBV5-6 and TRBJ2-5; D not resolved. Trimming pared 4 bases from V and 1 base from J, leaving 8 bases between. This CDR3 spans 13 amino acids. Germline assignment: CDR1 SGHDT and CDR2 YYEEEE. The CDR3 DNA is TGTGCCAGCAGCCGGTTAGTCCAAGAGACCCAGTACTTC. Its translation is CASSRLVQETQYF.

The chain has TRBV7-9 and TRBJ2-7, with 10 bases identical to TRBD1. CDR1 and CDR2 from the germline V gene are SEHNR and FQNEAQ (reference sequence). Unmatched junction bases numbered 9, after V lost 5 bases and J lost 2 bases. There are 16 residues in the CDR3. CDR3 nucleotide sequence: TGTGCCAGCAGCCTACGGACAGGGGGACCCACCTACGAGCAGTACTTC. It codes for CASSLRTGGPTYEQYF.

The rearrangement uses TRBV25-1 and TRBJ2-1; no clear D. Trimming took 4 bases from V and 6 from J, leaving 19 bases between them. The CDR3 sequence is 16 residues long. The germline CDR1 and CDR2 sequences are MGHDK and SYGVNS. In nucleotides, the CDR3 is TGTGCCAGCAGTGGGCCCGGGCAGACTCGACGCAATGAGCAGTTCTTC. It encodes CASSGPGQTRRNEQFF.

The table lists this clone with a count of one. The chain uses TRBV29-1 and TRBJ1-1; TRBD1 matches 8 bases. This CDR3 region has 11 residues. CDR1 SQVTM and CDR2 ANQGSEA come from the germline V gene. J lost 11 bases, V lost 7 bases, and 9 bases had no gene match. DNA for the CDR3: TGCAGCGGAGATCGGACAGGGCCGGCTTTCTTT. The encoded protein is CSGDRTGPAFF. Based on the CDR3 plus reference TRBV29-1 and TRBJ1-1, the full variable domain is SAVISQKPSRDICQRGTSLTIQCQVDSQVTMMFWYRQQPGQSLTLIATANQGSEATYESGFVIDKFPISRPNLTFSTLTVSNMSPEDSSIYLCSGDRTGPAFFGQGTRLTVV.

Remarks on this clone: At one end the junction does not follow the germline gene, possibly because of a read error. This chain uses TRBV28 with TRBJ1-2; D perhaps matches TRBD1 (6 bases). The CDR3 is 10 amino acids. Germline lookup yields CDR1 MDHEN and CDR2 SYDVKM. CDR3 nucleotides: TGTGCCAGCAGTCCAGGGGCAAGCGACTTC. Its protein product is CASSPGASDF.

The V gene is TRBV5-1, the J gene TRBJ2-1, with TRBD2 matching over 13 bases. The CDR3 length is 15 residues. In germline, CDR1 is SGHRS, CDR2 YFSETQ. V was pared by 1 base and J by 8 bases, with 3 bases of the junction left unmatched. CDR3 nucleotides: TGCGCCAGCAGCTTGAGGACTAGCGGGAGTGATGAGCAGTTCTTC. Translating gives CASSLRTSGSDEQFF.

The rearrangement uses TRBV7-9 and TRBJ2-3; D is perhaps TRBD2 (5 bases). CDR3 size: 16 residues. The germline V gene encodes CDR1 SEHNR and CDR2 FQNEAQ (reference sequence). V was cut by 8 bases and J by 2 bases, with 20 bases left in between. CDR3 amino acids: CASRARGAYTTDTQYF. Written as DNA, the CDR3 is TGTGCCAGCCGGGCTCGGGGAGCCTACACCACAGATACGCAGTATTTT.

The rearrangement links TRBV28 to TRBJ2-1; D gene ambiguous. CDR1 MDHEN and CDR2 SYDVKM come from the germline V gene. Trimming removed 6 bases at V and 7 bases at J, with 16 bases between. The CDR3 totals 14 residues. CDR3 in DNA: TGTGCCAGCAGCCACCTGACTGGTGGAAATGAGCAGTTCTTC. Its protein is CASSHLTGGNEQFF.

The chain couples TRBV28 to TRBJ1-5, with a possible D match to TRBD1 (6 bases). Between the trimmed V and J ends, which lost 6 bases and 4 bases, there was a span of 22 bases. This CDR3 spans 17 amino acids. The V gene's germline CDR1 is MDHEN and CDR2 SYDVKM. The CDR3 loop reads CASSLSPSDSKNQPQHF. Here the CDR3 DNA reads TGTGCCAGCAGCCTTAGCCCCTCGGACAGCAAAAATCAGCCCCAGCATTTT. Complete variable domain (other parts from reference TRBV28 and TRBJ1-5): DVKVTQSSRYLVKRTGEKVFLECVQDMDHENMFWYRQDPGLGLRLIYFSYDVKMKEKGDIPEGYSVSREKKERFSLILESASTNQTSMYLCASSLSPSDSKNQPQHFGDGTRLSIL.

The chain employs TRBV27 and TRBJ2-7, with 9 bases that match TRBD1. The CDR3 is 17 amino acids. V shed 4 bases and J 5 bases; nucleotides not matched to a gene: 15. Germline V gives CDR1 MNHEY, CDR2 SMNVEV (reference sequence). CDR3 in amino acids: CASSSLMIRDRANEQYF. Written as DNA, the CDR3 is TGTGCCAGCAGTTCTCTGATGATCCGGGACAGGGCTAACGAGCAGTACTTC.

CDR3 nucleotide sequence: TGTGCCAGCAGCTTACATGGTGGCTTCAATGAGCAGTTCTTC. Encoded protein: CASSLHGGFNEQFF. V and J are TRBV7-9 and TRBJ2-1; D unresolved. CDR1 is SEHNR, CDR2 FQNEAQ, per germline (reference sequence). This CDR3 is 14 amino acids long. Trimming stripped 2 bases from V and 6 bases from J, with 11 bases between.

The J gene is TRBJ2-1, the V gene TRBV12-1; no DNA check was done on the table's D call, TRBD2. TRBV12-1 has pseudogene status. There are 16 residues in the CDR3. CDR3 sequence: CASNCSGRRPVGGQFF. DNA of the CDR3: TGTGCCAGCAATTGTTCGGGGAGGCGACCCGTGGGGGGGCAGTTCTTC.

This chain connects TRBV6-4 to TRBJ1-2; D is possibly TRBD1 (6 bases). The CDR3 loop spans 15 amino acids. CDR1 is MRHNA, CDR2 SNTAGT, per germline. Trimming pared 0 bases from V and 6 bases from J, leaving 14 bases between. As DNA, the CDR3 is TGTGCCAGCAGTGACTCTATGGCGGGGGGCAATGGCTACACCTTC. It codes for CASSDSMAGGNGYTF.

CDR3 DNA: TGTGCCAGCTCAGAAGCTGAAGAGGATCCTTATGGCTACACCTTC. Translated: CASSEAEEDPYGYTF. The chain links TRBV18 to TRBJ1-2; D remains unclear. The CDR3 runs 15 residues. V was cut by 5 bases and J by 5 bases, with 18 bases left in between. Germline V CDR1 and CDR2: KGHSH, LQKENI.

The DNA of the CDR3 is TGCGCCAGCAGGCCTAAGGAGGGAGCCTACGAGCAGTACTTC. The encoded protein is CASRPKEGAYEQYF. V and J are TRBV4-1 and TRBJ2-7; TRBD2 might be the D (6 bases). Per germline, CDR1 MGHRA and CDR2 YSYEKL. The CDR3 extends over 14 amino acids. V lost 6 bases to trimming and J lost 2 bases, with 14 bases between them.

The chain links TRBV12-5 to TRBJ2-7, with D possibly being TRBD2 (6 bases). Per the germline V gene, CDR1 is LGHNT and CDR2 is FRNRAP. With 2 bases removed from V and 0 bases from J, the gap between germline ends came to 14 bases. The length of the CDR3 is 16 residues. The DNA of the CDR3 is TGTGCTAGTGGTTTGCTCCGGGCGGGACGCTCCTACGAGCAGTACTTC. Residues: CASGLLRAGRSYEQYF.